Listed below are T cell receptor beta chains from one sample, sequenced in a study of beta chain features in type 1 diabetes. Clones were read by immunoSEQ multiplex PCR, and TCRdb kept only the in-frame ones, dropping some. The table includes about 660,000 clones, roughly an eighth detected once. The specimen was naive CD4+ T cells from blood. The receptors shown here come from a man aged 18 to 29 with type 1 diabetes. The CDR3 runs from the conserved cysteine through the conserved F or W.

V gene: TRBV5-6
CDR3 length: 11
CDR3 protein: CASSSYYEQYF

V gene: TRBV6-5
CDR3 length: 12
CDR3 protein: CASRGPGNTIYF

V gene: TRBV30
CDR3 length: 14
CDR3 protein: CAWGQGLSTDTQYF

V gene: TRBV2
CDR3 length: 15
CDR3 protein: CASSLEAGVYNEQFF

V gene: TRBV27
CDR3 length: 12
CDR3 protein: CALGRGNQPQHF

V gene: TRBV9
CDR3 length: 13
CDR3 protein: CASSVALGTEAFF

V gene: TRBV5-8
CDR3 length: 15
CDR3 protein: CASSLFSDSHQQQFF

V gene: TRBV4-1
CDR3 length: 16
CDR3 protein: CASSQDLGTGNYEQYF

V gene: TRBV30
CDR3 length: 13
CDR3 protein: CAWGRISNQPQHF

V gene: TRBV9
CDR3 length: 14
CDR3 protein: CASSVAGLNTEAFF

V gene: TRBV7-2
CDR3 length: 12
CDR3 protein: CASSTINYGYTF

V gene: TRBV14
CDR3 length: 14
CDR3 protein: CASSQRTLAYEQYF

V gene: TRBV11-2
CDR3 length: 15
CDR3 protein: CASSLAGPREETQYF

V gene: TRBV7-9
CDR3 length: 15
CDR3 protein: CASRRTGTGTYEQYF

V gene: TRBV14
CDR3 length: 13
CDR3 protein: CASSPRTAYEQYF

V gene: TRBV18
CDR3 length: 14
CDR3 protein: CASSPGRATDTQYF